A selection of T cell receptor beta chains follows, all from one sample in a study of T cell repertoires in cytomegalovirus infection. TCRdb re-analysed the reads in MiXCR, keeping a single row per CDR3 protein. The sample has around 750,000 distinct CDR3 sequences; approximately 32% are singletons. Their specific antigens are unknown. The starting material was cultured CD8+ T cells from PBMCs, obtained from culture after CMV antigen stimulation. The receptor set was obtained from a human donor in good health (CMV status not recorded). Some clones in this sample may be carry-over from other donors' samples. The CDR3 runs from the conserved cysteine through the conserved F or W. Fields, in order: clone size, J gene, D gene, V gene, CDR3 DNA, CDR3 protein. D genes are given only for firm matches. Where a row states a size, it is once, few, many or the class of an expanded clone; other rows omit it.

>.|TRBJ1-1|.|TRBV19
TGTGCCAGTAGACGAAAGCAGAACACTGAAGCTTTCTTT
CASRRKQNTEAFF
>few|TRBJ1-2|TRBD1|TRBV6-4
TGTGCCACCCGAGCCCAGGGGGGAGTCGAATACTATGGCTACACCTTC
CATRAQGGVEYYGYTF
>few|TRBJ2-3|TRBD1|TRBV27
TGTGCCAGCAGTTTTGAGGGGGCTGAGACAGATACGCAGTATTTT
CASSFEGAETDTQYF
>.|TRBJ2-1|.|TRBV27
TGTGCCAGCAGTTTAATACCCGGGCAGGGGAACGATGAGCAGTTCTTC
CASSLIPGQGNDEQFF
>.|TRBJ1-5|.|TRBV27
TGTGCCAGCAGTGAATTGGGACCGATAGATCAGCCCCAGCATTTT
CASSELGPIDQPQHF
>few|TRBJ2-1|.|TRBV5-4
TGTGCCAGCAGCCTGAGACAAGACTACAATGAGCAGTTCTTC
CASSLRQDYNEQFF
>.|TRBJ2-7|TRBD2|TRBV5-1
TGCGCCAGCAGCGCAGGACTAGCGCGTAAAGACGAGCAGTACTTC
CASSAGLARKDEQYF
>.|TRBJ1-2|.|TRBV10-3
TGTGCCATCAGTGACCCTAGAACTCCGGCTAACTATGGCTACACCTTC
CAISDPRTPANYGYTF
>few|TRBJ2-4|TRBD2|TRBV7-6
TGTGCCAGCAGCCCATCCCGGGGGGGGCCCAAAAACATTCAGTACTTC
CASSPSRGGPKNIQYF
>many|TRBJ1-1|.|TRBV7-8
TGTGCCAGCAGCTTAGCGTGGGTGAACACTGAAGCTTTCTTT
CASSLAWVNTEAFF
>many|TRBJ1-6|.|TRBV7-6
TGTGCCAGCAGCTTAAGGTCCCTCCCTCTGAGACAAGATCTGAGCTCCTATAATTCACCCCTCCACTTT
CASSLRSLPLRQDLSSYNSPLHF
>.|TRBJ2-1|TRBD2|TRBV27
TGTGCCAGCAGTTTAGGACTAGCGGGGGGTAAGCAGTTCTTC
CASSLGLAGGKQFF
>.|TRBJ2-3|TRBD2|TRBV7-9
TGTGCCAGCATCCCAACGGGGGGAAGAGCCGATACGCAGTATTTT
CASIPTGGRADTQYF
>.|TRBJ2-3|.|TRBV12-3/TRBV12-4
TGTGCCAGCAGCCATGCATATACGCAGTATTTT
CASSHAYTQYF
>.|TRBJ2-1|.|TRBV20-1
TGCAGTGCTAGAGGGGCCCTCTCCTACAATGAGCAGTTCTTC
CSARGALSYNEQFF
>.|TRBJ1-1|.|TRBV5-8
TGTGCCAGCAGCCGACCCCAGGGAGAGAACACTGAAGCTTTCTTT
CASSRPQGENTEAFF
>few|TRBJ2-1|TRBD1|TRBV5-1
TGCGCCAGCAGCTTTCCGAGGGGGCGGAATGAGCAGTTCTTC
CASSFPRGRNEQFF
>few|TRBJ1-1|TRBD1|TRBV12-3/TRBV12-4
TGTGCCAGCAGTCCATCCGGGACAGTGAACACTGAAGCTTTCTTT
CASSPSGTVNTEAFF
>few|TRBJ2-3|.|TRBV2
TGTGCCAGCATCTCTTCAGACCACTCTTACACAGATACGCAGTATTTT
CASISSDHSYTDTQYF
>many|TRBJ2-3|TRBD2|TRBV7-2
TGTGCCAGCAAGAAAGCGGGGGCCCACACAGATACGCAGTATTTT
CASKKAGAHTDTQYF
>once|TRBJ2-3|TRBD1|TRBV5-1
TGCGCCAGCAGCCCGTGGGGGACAGGGCCAGATACGCAGTATTTT
CASSPWGTGPDTQYF
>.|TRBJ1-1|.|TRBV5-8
TGTGCCAGCAGCTTGTATGGACCTCTGACCGGTGAAGCTTTCTTT
CASSLYGPLTGEAFF
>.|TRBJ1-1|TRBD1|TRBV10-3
TGTGCCATCAGCGCAGGACAGGGGGCGGACACTGAAGCTTTCTTT
CAISAGQGADTEAFF
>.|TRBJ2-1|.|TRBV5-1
TGCGCCAGCAGACAGGGACGGAGCTCCTACAATGAGCAGTTCTTC
CASRQGRSSYNEQFF
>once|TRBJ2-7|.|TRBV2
TGTGCCAGCAGTGAAGGGGCATTACCCTCCTACGAGCAGTACTTC
CASSEGALPSYEQYF
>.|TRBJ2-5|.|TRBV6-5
TGTGCCAGTCAGTCAGGACACAATGAACAAGAGACCCAGTACTTC
CASQSGHNEQETQYF